Shown below are 25 T cell receptor beta chains from a single sample sequenced in a study of blood T cell repertoires in COVID-19. Sequencing was performed with immunoSEQ multiplex PCR; in TCRdb, only in-frame clones are kept and a portion is missing. The data contain 62,000 or so clones, approximately 83% of them singletons. The sequencing input was peripheral blood. These receptor sequences come from a woman aged 55-75 years with acute or convalescent COVID-19.

This chain links TRBV27 with TRBJ1-2; D perhaps matches TRBD1 (5 bases). This CDR3 has 15 amino acids. Germline V lookup: CDR1 MNHEY, CDR2 SMNVEV (reference sequence). The V end was cut by 5 bases, the J end by 1 base, with 14 bases between. CDR3 in DNA: TGTGCCAGCAGTCCCCGGGGGGGGATTAACTATGGCTACACCTTC. Translated: CASSPRGGINYGYTF.

V gene TRBV9 combines with J gene TRBJ1-1; D is unclear. This CDR3 spans 14 amino acids. V was cut by 4 bases and J by 2 bases, with 12 bases left in between. Germline CDR1 and CDR2: SGDLS and YYNGEE. The CDR3 spells CASSTSTANTEAFF. Written as DNA, the CDR3 is TGTGCCAGCAGCACGTCTACAGCAAACACTGAAGCTTTCTTT.

V and J are TRBV5-6 and TRBJ1-1; D gene uncertain. With 0 bases removed from V and 0 bases from J, the gap between germline ends came to 12 bases. The V gene's germline CDR1 is SGHDT and CDR2 YYEEEE. This CDR3 region has 16 residues. The CDR3 region has the DNA TGTGCCAGCAGCTTGGCATTGGGCAGCCTGAACACTGAAGCTTTCTTT. Its protein product is CASSLALGSLNTEAFF.

The V gene is TRBV1, the J gene TRBJ2-1; the table assigns TRBD2, which was not confirmed against the DNA. TRBV1 is an annotated pseudogene. This CDR3 has 18 residues. CDR3 region: CTSSQDRGCRGRGVEQFF. In nucleotides, the CDR3 is TGCACCAGCAGCCAAGATCGGGGGTGCCGGGGCCGTGGCGTTGAGCAGTTCTTC.

The chain has TRBV5-6 and TRBJ2-5, with D possibly matching TRBD1 (6 bases). The ends were cut back, 3 bases at V and 10 bases at J, with 19 bases in the middle. In germline, CDR1 is SGHDT, CDR2 YYEEEE. The CDR3 is 14 residues long. CDR3 region: CASSWGPGVGNQYF. As DNA, the CDR3 is TGTGCCAGCAGCTGGGGGCCAGGAGTAGGGAACCAGTACTTC.

This chain uses TRBV10-3 with TRBJ2-3, with D maybe TRBD2 (7 bases). V was cut by 6 bases and J by 2 bases, with 15 bases left in between. CDR3 length equals 15 residues. Germline V lookup: CDR1 ENHRY, CDR2 SYGVKD. In DNA, the CDR3 is TGTGCCATCAGCGAGGGGGGGTCCCTCACAGATACGCAGTATTTT. Translated: CAISEGGSLTDTQYF.

This chain uses TRBV3-1 (or the pseudogene TRBV3-2) with TRBJ1-1; D ambiguous. Germline CDR1 LGHDT, CDR2 YNNKEL (reference sequence). V was clipped by 0 bases and J by 4 bases, with 9 bases between them. The CDR3 runs to 14 residues. CDR3 DNA: TGTGCCAGCAGCCAAGACGGCGGGAGCACTGAAGCTTTCTTT. It yields the protein CASSQDGGSTEAFF.

This chain uses TRBV5-1 with TRBJ1-3; 7 bases fit TRBD1. In germline, CDR1 is SGHRS, CDR2 YFSETQ. There are 15 residues in the CDR3. With 4 bases clipped from V and 3 bases from J, the junction kept 7 bases outside the gene matches. This CDR3 is CASSLEGAGGNTIYF. CDR3 DNA: TGCGCCAGCAGCCTCGAGGGGGCAGGTGGAAACACCATATATTTT.

The chain couples TRBV7-8 to TRBJ2-2, with 7 bases fitting TRBD1. From germline, CDR1 is SGHVS and CDR2 FQNEAQ. CDR3 length: 17 amino acids. V trimming: 5 bases; J trimming: 4 bases; junction bases outside the gene matches: 13. CDR3 sequence: CASSLKTGFRATGELFF. DNA for the CDR3: TGTGCCAGCAGCCTAAAGACAGGGTTTCGGGCCACCGGGGAGCTGTTTTTT. Looking up the rest from reference TRBV7-8 and TRBJ2-2 gives the full variable domain: GAGVSQSPRYKVAKRGQDVALRCDPISGHVSLFWYQQALGQGPEFLTYFQNEAQLDKSGLPSDRFFAERPEGSVSTLKIQRTQQEDSAVYLCASSLKTGFRATGELFFGEGSRLTVL.

The genes are TRBV29-1 and TRBJ1-1, with TRBD1 as a possible D gene (6 bases). Trimming took off 7 bases at V and 2 bases at J, with 17 bases between the two ends. Germline CDR1 reads SQVTM; CDR2 reads ANQGSEA. The CDR3 spans 14 residues. The CDR3 protein is CSALRGTPNTEAFF. CDR3 in DNA: TGCAGCGCCCTCAGAGGGACACCAAACACTGAAGCTTTCTTT. Based on the CDR3 plus reference TRBV29-1 and TRBJ1-1, the full variable domain is SAVISQKPSRDICQRGTSLTIQCQVDSQVTMMFWYRQQPGQSLTLIATANQGSEATYESGFVIDKFPISRPNLTFSTLTVSNMSPEDSSIYLCSALRGTPNTEAFFGQGTRLTVV.

The chain links TRBV28 to TRBJ1-1; D unclear. CDR1 MDHEN and CDR2 SYDVKM come from the germline V gene. Deletions cut 6 bases from V and 8 bases from J, with 16 bases between. The length of the CDR3 is 13 residues. The CDR3, as DNA: TGTGCCAGCAGCAAAACGGGAGACTGGGAAGCTTTCTTT. This gives the protein CASSKTGDWEAFF. The entire variable domain, with the rest obtained from reference TRBV28 and TRBJ1-1, is as follows: DVKVTQSSRYLVKRTGEKVFLECVQDMDHENMFWYRQDPGLGLRLIYFSYDVKMKEKGDIPEGYSVSREKKERFSLILESASTNQTSMYLCASSKTGDWEAFFGQGTRLTVV.

The genes are TRBV24-1 and TRBJ1-5; D unclear. The CDR3 length is 14 residues. Germline CDR1 reads KGHDR; CDR2 reads SFDVKD. V lost 1 base and J lost 2, with 5 bases in between. CDR3 in amino acids: CATSDLSGNQPQHF. The CDR3 nucleotides read TGTGCCACCAGTGATTTATCTGGCAATCAGCCCCAGCATTTT.

CDR3 protein: CASSGQQGFTEAFF. The CDR3 DNA reads as TGTGCCAGCAGCGGACAACAGGGGTTCACTGAAGCTTTCTTT. The chain has TRBV13 and TRBJ1-1, with TRBD1 matching 7 bases. Germline V gene sequence: CDR1 PRHDT, CDR2 FYEKMQ (reference sequence). Germline trimming cut 5 bases from V and 4 bases from J; bases unmatched to any gene: 7. There are 14 residues in the CDR3.

The J gene is TRBJ1-5, the V gene TRBV2; D gene ambiguous. In germline, CDR1 is SNHLY, CDR2 FYNNEI. CDR3 length: 15 residues. V lost 1 base and J lost 6, with 13 bases in between. The CDR3 sequence: CASSEGQVAGQPQHF. The CDR3 DNA sequence: TGTGCCAGCAGTGAAGGGCAGGTTGCGGGTCAGCCCCAGCATTTT.

The chain carries TRBV7-3 and TRBJ2-5; D is uncertain. CDR1 is SGHTA, CDR2 FQGTGA, per germline. The V end lost 6 bases, the J end lost 2 bases, and 16 bases lay between the germline ends. The CDR3 is 15 amino acids. The chain's CDR3 is CASSQSAARQETQYF. The CDR3 DNA reads TGTGCCAGCAGTCAGAGCGCGGCTAGACAAGAGACCCAGTACTTC.

The genes are TRBV5-3 and TRBJ2-1, with a tentative D call TRBD2 (5 bases). TRBV5-3 is assigned to the ORF class and has an uncertain function. V lost 0 bases and J lost 2, with 9 bases in between. The CDR3 is made up of 15 amino acids. CDR3 DNA sequence: TGTGCCAGAAGCTTGGAGGACTCCCCCTACAATGAGCAGTTCTTC. It codes for CARSLEDSPYNEQFF.

This clone was observed a few times. This chain links TRBV7-9 with TRBJ2-2; 7 nucleotides agree with TRBD1. Per germline, CDR1 SEHNR and CDR2 FQNEAQ (reference sequence). Trimming removed 5 bases from V and 7 bases from J; junction bases left unmatched: 10. This CDR3 has 15 amino acids. The CDR3 loop reads CASSLPGTADGELFF. CDR3 DNA sequence: TGTGCCAGCAGCCTCCCCGGGACAGCAGACGGGGAGCTGTTTTTT.

Relative to its sample, this clone is medium-sized. The chain joins TRBV19 to TRBJ1-5, with D perhaps TRBD1 (6 bases). Trimming stripped 4 bases from V and 6 bases from J, with 16 bases between. Germline loops: CDR1 LNHDA, CDR2 SQIVND (reference sequence). The CDR3 consists of 15 residues. The CDR3 is CASSRLQGDSQPQHF. DNA for the CDR3: TGTGCCAGTAGTAGGTTACAGGGTGATAGTCAGCCCCAGCATTTT.

This sequence joins TRBV11-2 and TRBJ1-2; 9 nucleotides agree with TRBD1. Germline lookup yields CDR1 SGHAT and CDR2 FQNNGV. The CDR3 is 14 amino acids. Trimming cost V 0 bases and J 8 bases; bases outside gene matches: 4. The CDR3 DNA follows: TGTGCCAGCAGCTTAGAGGACAGGGGCTGGGGCTACACCTTC. This gives the protein CASSLEDRGWGYTF.

The chain links TRBV7-3 to TRBJ2-4; 9 bases are shared with TRBD1. The junction had 8 bases not matched to a gene; V was cut back by 5 bases and J by 9 bases. The V gene's germline CDR1 is SGHTA and CDR2 FQGTGA. The CDR3 consists of 14 residues. CDR3 region: CASSEGQGVPIQYF. CDR3 in DNA: TGTGCCAGCAGCGAGGGACAGGGCGTCCCCATTCAGTACTTC.

The J gene is TRBJ2-1, the V gene TRBV6-2 or TRBV6-3; D uncertain. Trimming stripped 5 bases from V and 3 bases from J, with 8 bases between. Germline V lookup: CDR1 MNHEY, CDR2 SVGEGT. This CDR3 is built from 13 residues. This CDR3 reads CASSRALYNEQFF. CDR3 bases: TGTGCCAGCAGTCGCGCCCTCTACAATGAGCAGTTCTTC.

In this sample, this clone turned up once. The genes are TRBV11-2 and TRBJ1-1; 7 bases are shared with TRBD1. The CDR3 totals 14 residues. V shed 4 bases, J shed 3 bases, and the junction held 5 bases outside the gene matches. Germline CDR1 is SGHAT and CDR2 is FQNNGV. CDR3 amino acids: CASSSTGVHTEAFF. The CDR3 DNA follows: TGTGCCAGCAGCTCCACAGGGGTTCACACTGAAGCTTTCTTT.

The chain combines TRBV14 with TRBJ2-7; 9 nucleotides agree with TRBD1. Per germline, CDR1 SGHDN and CDR2 FVKESK. The CDR3 is 13 amino acids. The V gene end was trimmed by 1 base and the J gene end by 6 bases; junction bases not matched to a gene: 1. The CDR3 nucleotides read TGTGCCAGCAGCCAAGTGGACAGGGGCGAGCAGTACTTC. It specifies CASSQVDRGEQYF.

This clone was recorded once. This chain joins TRBV18 and TRBJ2-2, with D perhaps TRBD1 (5 bases). CDR3 length: 16 residues. Trimming left V 3 bases short and J 1 base short, with 12 bases between. Germline CDR1 and CDR2: KGHSH and LQKENI. The CDR3 coding sequence is TGTGCCAGCTCACCTAATCAGGGTTTGAACACCGGGGAGCTGTTTTTT. Amino acid sequence: CASSPNQGLNTGELFF.

A few counts support this clone. The V and J genes are TRBV12-3 or TRBV12-4 and TRBJ2-7; a possible D gene is TRBD1 (6 bases). The CDR3 spans 13 residues. Trimming removed 6 bases at V and 13 bases at J, with 22 bases between. This CDR3 reads CASRYSTGTPPYF. CDR3 nucleotides: TGTGCCAGCAGATATTCAACCGGGACACCTCCATACTTC.